This T cell receptor (beta chain) was profiled in a study of blood T cell repertoires in COVID-19. Study information: The study drew acute and convalescent COVID-19 samples from the United States, Italy and Spain.

Germline CDR1 MGHRA, CDR2 YSYEKL. The CDR3 sequence is 13 residues long. Trimming stripped 0 bases from V and 4 bases from J, with 3 bases between. The authors' processing: From reference gene primer amplification, estimates of nucleated cell counts were derived. TCRdb's copy holds only in-frame clones and misses some; the assay was immunoSEQ multiplex PCR. V, J and clone size reflect that table, while D and trimming were determined from the DNA. This table holds over 150,000 clones, approximately 80% found once. This clone was recorded a few times. The sequence was obtained from a woman of 80 years or more with COVID-19, enrolled during active disease. The rearrangement joins TRBV4-1 to TRBJ2-2; D gene uncertain. Sample: peripheral blood. CDR3 nucleotide sequence: TGCGCCAGCAGCCAAGACGGCACCGGGGAGCTGTTTTTT. Its translation: CASSQDGTGELFF.